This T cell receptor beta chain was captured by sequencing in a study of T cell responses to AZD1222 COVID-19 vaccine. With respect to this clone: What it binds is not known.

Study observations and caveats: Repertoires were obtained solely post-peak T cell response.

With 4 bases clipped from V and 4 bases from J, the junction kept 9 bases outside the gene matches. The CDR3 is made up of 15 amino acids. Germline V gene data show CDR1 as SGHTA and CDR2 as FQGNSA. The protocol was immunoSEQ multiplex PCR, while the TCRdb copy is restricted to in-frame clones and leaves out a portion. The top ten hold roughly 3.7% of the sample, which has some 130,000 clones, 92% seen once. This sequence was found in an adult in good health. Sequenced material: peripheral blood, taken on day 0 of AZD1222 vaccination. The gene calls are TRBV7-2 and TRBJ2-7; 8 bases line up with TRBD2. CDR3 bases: TGTGCCAGCAGCTGGGGACTAGACGCGTTGTACGAGCAGTACTTC. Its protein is CASSWGLDALYEQYF.